This T cell receptor beta chain is from a study of PD-L1 blockade in urothelial cancer. Repertoires were generated with immunoSEQ multiplex PCR, while TCRdb's copy carries only in-frame clones and drops some. The sample yields 25,000 to 40,000 clones, 70% to 85% seen once. In its sample, this clone was seen once. Its antigen remains unknown. Study outcomes and limitations: Better progression-free and overall survival followed lower pretreatment blood clonality.

Per germline, CDR1 SGDLS and CDR2 YYNGEE. The V gene lost 3 bases and the J gene lost 0 bases, with 19 bases spanning the gap. The CDR3 covers 18 residues. The sequences come from PBMCs, collected around atezolizumab (anti-PD-L1) treatment. The genes are TRBV9 and TRBJ1-5; a weak D match, TRBD1 (5 bases). This sequence originates from a man aged 60 to 69 with urothelial cancer. The CDR3 region has the DNA TGTGCCAGCAGCGGAACATTTCGGGCAGGGCGTAGCAATCAGCCCCAGCATTTT. Protein product: CASSGTFRAGRSNQPQHF.